The 25 T cell receptor beta chains reported below all come from one sample, sequenced in a study of tumor-infiltrating lymphocytes in primary liver carcinoma. The template, about 540 ng total RNA, yielded TCR beta cDNA made with a constant-region primer. Slightly modified ARM-PCR, run as three nested multiplex PCR rounds, produced the TCR beta libraries. The first two PCR rounds used TRBV1-TRBV30 primers with a Cbeta primer, around 10 cycles each. TCRdb used MiXCR to reprocess the multiplex PCR reads, holding one entry per CDR3 protein. This table holds 200,000 or so distinct CDR3 sequences, approximately 65% found once. The blood RNA (from unsorted whole blood) was obtained, and germline DNA was also extracted. The material sequenced was peripheral blood. All receptors come from a woman between 55 and 75 years old with primary liver carcinoma and hepatitis B virus infection.

The CDR3 sequence: CASREVYYYEQYF. CDR3 bases: TGTGCCAGCAGAGAGGTGTACTACTACGAGCAGTACTTC. The chain has TRBV6-1 and TRBJ2-7; D is uncertain. Per germline, CDR1 MNHNS and CDR2 SASEGT. Trimming removed 6 bases at V and 3 bases at J, with 12 bases between. This CDR3 region has 13 residues.

Concerning this clonotype itself: Being one base from a much bigger clone, this may be a read error. V gene TRBV13 combines with J gene TRBJ2-1; weak D call: TRBD2 (7 bases). The CDR3 runs 16 residues. The germline CDR1 and CDR2 sequences are PRHDT and FYEKMQ (reference sequence). Trimming took off 2 bases at V and 9 bases at J, with 20 bases between the two ends. CDR3 sequence: CASSLWGLAANSEQFF. Here the CDR3 DNA reads TGTGCCAGCAGCTTATGGGGGCTAGCGGCTAACAGTGAGCAGTTCTTC.

As regards this clonotype: A junction boundary mismatches the germline segment, possibly from a read error. The rearrangement uses TRBV7-8 and TRBJ1-1; D call uncertain. Germline V gives CDR1 SGHVS, CDR2 FQNEAQ. The CDR3 covers 14 residues. The CDR3 loop is CASSASTVNTGAFF. In nucleotides, the CDR3 is TGTGCCAGCAGCGCCTCCACAGTTAACACTGGAGCTTTCTTT.

Concerning this clonotype itself: Mismatch with germline at one junction end may stem from a read error. The gene calls are TRBV11-2 and TRBJ2-1, with 9 bases that match TRBD2. There are 16 residues in the CDR3. CDR1 is SGHAT and CDR2 is FQNNGV in the germline V gene. CDR3 sequence reads: CASSFKAGGLVDEQSF. As DNA, the CDR3 is TGTGCCAGCAGCTTCAAAGCGGGAGGATTGGTGGATGAGCAGTCATTC.

Points on this clonotype: The CDR3 ends on some other residue instead of the conserved phenylalanine or tryptophan, so this is likely a read error. It is unclear where the CDR3 begins or ends on the DNA, so no DNA is shown, and the CDR3 is as TCRdb lists it. The gene calls are TRBV11-2 and TRBJ1-2. The CDR3 numbers 12 amino acids, ends counted. Germline V gives CDR1 SGHAT, CDR2 FQNNGV. CDR3 sequence reads: CASSLSGYGYAS.

This clonotype was seen repeatedly, ten times or more. The CDR3 reads CASSSGQGVFEQFF. CDR3 sequence (DNA): TGTGCCAGCAGTTCTGGACAGGGGGTTTTTGAGCAGTTCTTC. The V and J genes are TRBV6-6 and TRBJ2-1; 10 bases line up with TRBD1. There are 14 residues in the CDR3. The germline V gene has CDR1 MNHNY and CDR2 SVGAGI (reference sequence). Trimming took 4 bases from V and 9 from J; bases not matched to a gene: 6.

Remarks on this clonotype: A read error may account for a junction end that differs from germline. The rearrangement joins TRBV6-5 to TRBJ1-1, with D unclear. The CDR3 covers 14 residues. Germline-derived CDR1 and CDR2 are MNHEY and SVGAGI. The CDR3 loop reads CASSSLTRQGTAFF. In DNA, the CDR3 is TGTGCCAGCAGTAGCCTTACCAGACAAGGCACAGCTTTCTTC.

Regarding this clonotype: One end of the junction does not line up with germline, which may come from a read error. The V and J genes are TRBV6-2 or TRBV6-3 and TRBJ2-7, with TRBD2 identical over 11 bases. The CDR3 runs 15 residues. Germline V gives CDR1 MNHEY, CDR2 SVGEGT. The CDR3 DNA is TGTGCCAGCACCAAGGCTAGCGGGAGGTCGTACGAACAGTACTTC. Translation: CASTKASGRSYEQYF.

This clonotype was seen many times. J is TRBJ2-7 and V is TRBV4-2; 9 nucleotides align to TRBD2. Germline lookup yields CDR1 LGHNA and CDR2 YNFKEQ. Trimming at V came to 0 bases and at J to 4 bases, leaving 7 bases not matched to a gene. The CDR3 runs 16 residues. The CDR3 here is CASSQDLLAGPYEQYF. The CDR3 DNA reads TGTGCCAGCAGCCAAGATCTGCTAGCGGGACCATACGAGCAGTACTTC.

This clonotype was found many times. The gene calls are TRBV5-4 and TRBJ2-1; possibly TRBD1 or TRBD2 for D (6 bases each). V was pared by 3 bases and J by 5 bases, with 12 bases between. The CDR3 loop spans 14 amino acids. Germline V gene sequence: CDR1 SGHNT, CDR2 YYREEE (reference sequence). The CDR3 loop reads CASSSPGGHNEQFF. The CDR3 nucleotides read TGTGCCAGCAGCTCACCCGGGGGCCACAATGAGCAGTTCTTC.

Concerning this clonotype: One end of the junction does not line up with germline, which may come from a read error. CDR3 coding DNA: TGTGCCAACAGCTCCCTGAGATACACTGAAGCTTTCTTT. This encodes CANSSLRYTEAFF. V and J are TRBV7-8 and TRBJ1-1, with D unclear. Germline V CDR1 and CDR2: SGHVS, FQNEAQ. This CDR3 is built from 13 residues.

In nucleotides, the CDR3 is TGCGCCAGCGGCTCGGGGCGGTCCTCTGGAAACACCATATATTTT. Its protein is CASGSGRSSGNTIYF. The chain links TRBV5-1 to TRBJ1-3, with D maybe TRBD1 (5 bases). Germline CDR1 is SGHRS and CDR2 is YFSETQ. This CDR3 has 15 amino acids. V lost 7 bases, J lost 0 bases, and 14 bases lay in between.

The chain joins TRBV5-1 to TRBJ2-2; 9 positions match TRBD1. J was trimmed by 4 bases and V by 4 bases; bases with no gene match: 5. The germline V gene encodes CDR1 SGHRS and CDR2 YFSETQ. The CDR3 loop spans 15 amino acids. CDR3 in DNA: TGCGCCAGCAGCACGGTGACAGGGGGCACCGGGGAGCTGTTTTTT. It encodes CASSTVTGGTGELFF.

As concerns this clonotype: This may be a read error: a much more frequent sequence differs by one nucleotide. The chain recombines TRBV7-9 with TRBJ1-1, with D unresolved. The CDR3 consists of 13 residues. V was cut by 3 bases and J by 1 base, with 6 bases left in between. The germline CDR1 and CDR2 sequences are SEHNR and FQNEAQ (reference sequence). CDR3: CASSFSWNTEAFF. CDR3 DNA: TGTGCCAGCAGCTTCTCATGGAACACTGAAGCTTTCTTT.

On this clonotype: A much larger clone differs from this one at a single base, so this may be a read error. The genes are TRBV6-2 or TRBV6-3 and TRBJ2-7, with D uncertain. This CDR3 contains 15 residues. The V gene's germline CDR1 is MNHEY and CDR2 SVGEGT. CDR3 amino acids: CAGSYSRFSTYEQYF. CDR3 coding DNA: TGTGCCGGCAGTTACTCGAGGTTCAGCACCTACGAGCAGTACTTC.

The rearrangement joins TRBV28 to TRBJ2-7, with TRBD2 matching 9 bases. This CDR3 contains 15 residues. V was pared by 4 bases and J by 3 bases, with 7 bases of the junction left unmatched. CDR1 and CDR2 from the germline V gene are MDHEN and SYDVKM. In nucleotides, the CDR3 is TGTGCCAGCAGTTCGCGGGAGGGCCGTAACTACGAGCAGTACTTC. Translating it yields CASSSREGRNYEQYF.

The rearrangement links TRBV12-3 or TRBV12-4 to TRBJ2-7, with a weak D call TRBD1 (6 bases). The V gene lost 6 bases and the J gene lost 0 bases, with 12 bases spanning the gap. The CDR3 is made up of 14 amino acids. The CDR3 is CASRGAGSSYEQYF. The DNA of the CDR3 is TGTGCCAGCAGGGGGGCAGGGAGCTCCTACGAGCAGTACTTC.

Remarks on this clonotype: The junction departs from germline at one end; a sequencing error may be responsible. The rearrangement joins TRBV12-3 or TRBV12-4 to TRBJ1-1; the match to TRBD1 covers 8 bases. CDR3 size: 13 residues. This CDR3 reads CACSPRTGTEAFF. The CDR3 DNA sequence: TGTGCCTGCAGTCCCCGGACAGGGACTGAAGCTTTCTTC.

Concerning this clonotype itself: An end of the junction differs from the germline gene, which may be a read error. The V call is TRBV28, the J call TRBJ2-7, with D uncertain. The CDR3 has 13 residues. Per germline, CDR1 MDHEN and CDR2 SYDVKM. CDR3 coding DNA: TGTGCCAGCAGTTTCCGTACACACCGGACGACACACTTC. This translates into CASSFRTHRTTHF.

As for this clonotype: A read error is possible here, since a much larger clone lies one base away. The rearrangement uses TRBV4-2 and TRBJ2-1, with 8 bases fitting TRBD2. Germline assignment: CDR1 LGHNA and CDR2 YNFKEQ. This CDR3 comprises 15 residues. The CDR3 DNA follows: TGTGCCAGCAGCCTTAAAGCGGGAGCGGCCAATGAGCGGTTCTTC. Translation gives CASSLKAGAANERFF.

Comments on this clonotype: This may come from a read error, since a much larger clone is one base off. Given the absence of the conserved phenylalanine or tryptophan at the CDR3 end, a read error is likely. The V and J genes are TRBV10-2 and TRBJ2-7, with D possibly TRBD2 on 6 matching bases. The germline V gene encodes CDR1 WSHSY and CDR2 SAAADI. The germline V and J ends were trimmed by 8 bases and 10 bases, with 18 bases remaining between them. There are 12 residues in the CDR3. The DNA for the CDR3 is TGCGCCAGCCGGCGAGCGGGCCTCCCCCAGTACTTA. Translation gives CASRRAGLPQYL.

This clonotype was seen only once. This may be a read error, as it is one base from a much larger clone. The chain links TRBV6-5 to TRBJ2-4, with 7 nucleotides matching TRBD2. Per germline, CDR1 MNHEY and CDR2 SVGAGI. The CDR3 has 15 amino acids. For the CDR3, the DNA is TGTGCCAGCAGCACTCGGGGGGTAGCCAAAAACATTCGGTACTTC. Translation gives CASSTRGVAKNIRYF.

The sample holds a few counts of this clonotype. The chain carries TRBV4-1 and TRBJ2-7, with TRBD2 matching over 11 bases. CDR1 MGHRA and CDR2 YSYEKL come from the germline V gene. This CDR3 spans 14 amino acids. Trimming removed 5 bases from V and 8 bases from J; junction bases left unmatched: 8. The CDR3 DNA sequence: TGCGCCAGCAGCATACTAGCGGGAGAATCAAAGCAGTACTTC. It encodes CASSILAGESKQYF.

CDR3 residues: CASRGTKQVLNQPQHF. CDR3 DNA sequence: TGTGCCAGTAGGGGCACCAAACAGGTGCTGAATCAGCCCCAGCATTTT. The V and J genes are TRBV6-6 and TRBJ1-5, with D perhaps TRBD1 (5 bases). The CDR3 spans 16 residues. CDR1 and CDR2 from the germline V gene are MNHNY and SVGAGI (reference sequence). V lost 9 bases and J 4 bases, leaving 22 bases between the germline ends.

The chain uses TRBV10-3 and TRBJ1-1, with D perhaps matching TRBD1 (5 bases). Germline V gene data show CDR1 as ENHRY and CDR2 as SYGVKD. The CDR3 length is 14 residues. Trimming shortened V by 0 bases and J by 4 bases, and 9 bases separated the two germline ends. CDR3 DNA sequence: TGTGCCATCAGTGAGTCGACAGACCTCACTGAAGCTTTCTTT. Translated: CAISESTDLTEAFF.